The entry that follows covers one T cell receptor beta chain sequence. This sample was included in a study of OX40 agonist ivuxolimab in advanced cancers. Measured with immunoSEQ multiplex PCR; TCRdb has only the in-frame clones, and not every one. The profile covers fewer than 70,000 clones, with 75% to 90% appearing a single time and less than 4% taken by the ten largest. The receptor's source is an adult with an advanced solid tumor such as melanoma, head and neck, liver or kidney cancer. The material was CD4+ or CD8+ T cells sorted from blood, obtained in a trial of the OX40 agonist ivuxolimab.

CDR3 loop: CASSAYQGGSDEAFF. The CDR3, as DNA: TGTGCCAGCAGTGCCTACCAAGGAGGTAGTGATGAAGCTTTCTTT. V is TRBV25-1 and J is TRBJ1-1; D remains ambiguous. The CDR3 has 15 amino acids. CDR1 MGHDK and CDR2 SYGVNS come from the germline V gene. V lost 4 bases and J lost 7, with 19 bases in between.